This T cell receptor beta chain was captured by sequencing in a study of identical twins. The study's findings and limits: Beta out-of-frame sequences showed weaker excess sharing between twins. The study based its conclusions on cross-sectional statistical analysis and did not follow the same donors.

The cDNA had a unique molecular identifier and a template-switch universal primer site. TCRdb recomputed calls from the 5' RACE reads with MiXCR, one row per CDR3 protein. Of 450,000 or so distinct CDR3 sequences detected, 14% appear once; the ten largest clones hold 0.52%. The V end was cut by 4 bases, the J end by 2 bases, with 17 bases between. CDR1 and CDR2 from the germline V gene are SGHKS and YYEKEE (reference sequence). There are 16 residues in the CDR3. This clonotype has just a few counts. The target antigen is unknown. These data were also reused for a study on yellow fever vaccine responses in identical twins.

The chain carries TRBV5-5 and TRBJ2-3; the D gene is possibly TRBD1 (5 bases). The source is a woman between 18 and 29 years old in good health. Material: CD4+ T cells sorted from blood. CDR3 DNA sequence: TGTGCCAGCAGCCCTCCTCCGCAGGGCGCCACAGATACGCAGTATTTT. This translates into CASSPPPQGATDTQYF.